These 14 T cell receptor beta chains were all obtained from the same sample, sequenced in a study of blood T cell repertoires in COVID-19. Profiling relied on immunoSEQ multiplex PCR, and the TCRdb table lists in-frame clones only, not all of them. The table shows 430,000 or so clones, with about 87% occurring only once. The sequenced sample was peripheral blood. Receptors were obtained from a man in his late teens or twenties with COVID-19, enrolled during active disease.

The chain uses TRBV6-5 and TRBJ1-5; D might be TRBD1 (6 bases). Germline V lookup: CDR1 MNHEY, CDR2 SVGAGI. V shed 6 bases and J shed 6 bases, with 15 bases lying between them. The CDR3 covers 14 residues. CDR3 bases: TGTGCCAGCAGGCGGAGGGGGGGCGGTCAGCCCCAGCATTTT. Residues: CASRRRGGGQPQHF.

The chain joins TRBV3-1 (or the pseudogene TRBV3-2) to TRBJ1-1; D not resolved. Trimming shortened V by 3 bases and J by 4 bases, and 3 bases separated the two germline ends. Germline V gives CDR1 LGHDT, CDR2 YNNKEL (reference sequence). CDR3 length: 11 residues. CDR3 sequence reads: CASSQSTEAFF. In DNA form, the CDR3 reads TGTGCCAGCAGCCAGAGCACTGAAGCTTTCTTT.

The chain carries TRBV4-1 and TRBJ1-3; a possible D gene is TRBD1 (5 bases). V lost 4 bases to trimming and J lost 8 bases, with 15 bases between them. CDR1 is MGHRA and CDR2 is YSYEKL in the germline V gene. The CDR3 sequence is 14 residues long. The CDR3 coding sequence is TGCGCCAGCAGCCCGGTTGGGGCAGACGACACCATATATTTT. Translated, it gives CASSPVGADDTIYF.

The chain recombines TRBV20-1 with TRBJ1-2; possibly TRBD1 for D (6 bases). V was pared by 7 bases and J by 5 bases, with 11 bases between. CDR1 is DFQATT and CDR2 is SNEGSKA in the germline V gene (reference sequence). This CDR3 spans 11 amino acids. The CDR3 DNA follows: TGCAGTGGCGGGGGCGGGTATGGCTACACCTTC. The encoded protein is CSGGGGYGYTF.

In nucleotides, the CDR3 is TGTGCCAGCAGCCGGACACACCAGGAGCAGTACTTC. As protein: CASSRTHQEQYF. The chain recombines TRBV3-1 (or the pseudogene TRBV3-2) with TRBJ2-7; D is possibly TRBD1 (5 bases). V was clipped by 4 bases and J by 7 bases, with 11 bases between them. The CDR3 loop spans 12 amino acids. Germline CDR1 reads LGHDT; CDR2 reads YNNKEL (reference sequence).

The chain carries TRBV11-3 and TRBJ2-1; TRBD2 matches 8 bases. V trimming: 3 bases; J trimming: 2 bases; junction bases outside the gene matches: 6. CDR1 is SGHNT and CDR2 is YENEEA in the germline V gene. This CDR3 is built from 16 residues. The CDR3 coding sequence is TGTGCCAGCAGCTTGGCCGGGACTAGGCCCTACAATGAGCAGTTCTTC. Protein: CASSLAGTRPYNEQFF.

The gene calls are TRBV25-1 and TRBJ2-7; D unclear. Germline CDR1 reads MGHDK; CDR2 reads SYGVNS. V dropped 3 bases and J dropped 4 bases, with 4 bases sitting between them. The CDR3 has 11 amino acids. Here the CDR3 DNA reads TGTGCCAGCAGTGAGCGGTACGAGCAGTACTTC. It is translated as CASSERYEQYF.

CDR3 residues: CASSVTGTGGAAGELFF. In nucleotides, the CDR3 is TGTGCCAGCAGCGTCACCGGGACAGGGGGCGCCGCCGGGGAGCTGTTTTTT. The chain has TRBV9 and TRBJ2-2, with 12 positions matching TRBD1. The CDR3 spans 17 residues. V dropped 2 bases and J dropped 6; count of bases not matched to a gene: 8. From germline, CDR1 is SGDLS and CDR2 YYNGEE.

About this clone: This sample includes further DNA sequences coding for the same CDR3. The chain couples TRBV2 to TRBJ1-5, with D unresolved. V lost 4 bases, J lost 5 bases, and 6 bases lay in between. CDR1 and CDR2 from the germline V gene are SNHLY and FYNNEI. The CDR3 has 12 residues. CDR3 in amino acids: CASSVRDQPQHF. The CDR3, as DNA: TGTGCCAGCAGTGTGCGGGATCAGCCCCAGCATTTT.

DNA for the CDR3: TGTGCCAGCAGCCAAGTGCGGCGGGAGACCCAGTACTTC. Translation gives CASSQVRRETQYF. The chain recombines TRBV3-1 (or the pseudogene TRBV3-2) with TRBJ2-5; D unresolved. V lost 1 base, J lost 5 bases, and 8 bases lay in between. The CDR3 spans 13 residues. CDR1 LGHDT and CDR2 YNNKEL come from the germline V gene (reference sequence).

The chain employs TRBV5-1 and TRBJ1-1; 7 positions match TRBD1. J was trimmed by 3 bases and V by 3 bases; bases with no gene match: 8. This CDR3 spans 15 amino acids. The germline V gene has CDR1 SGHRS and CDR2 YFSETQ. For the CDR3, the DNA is TGCGCCAGCAGCTGGAAGGGGGCGCCGGACACTGAAGCTTTCTTT. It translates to CASSWKGAPDTEAFF.

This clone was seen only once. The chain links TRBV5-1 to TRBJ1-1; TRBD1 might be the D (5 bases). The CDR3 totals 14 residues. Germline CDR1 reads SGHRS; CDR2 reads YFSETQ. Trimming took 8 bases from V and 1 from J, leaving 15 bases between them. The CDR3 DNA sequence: TGCGCCAGTAAGTCGTGGGGCGCGAACACTGAAGCTTTCTTT. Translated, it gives CASKSWGANTEAFF. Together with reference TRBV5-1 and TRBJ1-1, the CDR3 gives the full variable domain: KAGVTQTPRYLIKTRGQQVTLSCSPISGHRSVSWYQQTPGQGLQFLFEYFSETQRNKGNFPGRFSGRQFSNSRSEMNVSTLELGDSALYLCASKSWGANTEAFFGQGTRLTVV.

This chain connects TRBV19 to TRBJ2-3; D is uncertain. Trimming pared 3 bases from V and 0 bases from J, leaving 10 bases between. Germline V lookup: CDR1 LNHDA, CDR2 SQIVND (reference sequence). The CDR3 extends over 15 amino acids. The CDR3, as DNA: TGTGCCAGTAGTATCTGGCGGTCTAGCACAGATACGCAGTATTTT. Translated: CASSIWRSSTDTQYF.

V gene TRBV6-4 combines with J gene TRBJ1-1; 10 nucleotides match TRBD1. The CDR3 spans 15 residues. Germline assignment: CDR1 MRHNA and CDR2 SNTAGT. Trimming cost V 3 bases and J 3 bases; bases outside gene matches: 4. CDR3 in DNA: TGTGCCAGCAGTGAGCTCGGGACAGGGGACACTGAAGCTTTCTTT. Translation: CASSELGTGDTEAFF.